This T cell receptor beta chain was obtained from a study of neurological immune-mediated disorders. General study results and limits: Expansion of TCR clones was greatest in HTLV-1-associated myelopathy and smallest in multiple sclerosis, where it fell below that of healthy controls.

CDR1 SGHRS and CDR2 YFSETQ come from the germline V gene. CDR3 length: 16 amino acids. Trimming took off 0 bases at V and 1 base at J, with 11 bases between the two ends. TCRdb reanalysed the 5' RACE reads using MiXCR and keeps one entry per CDR3 protein. The data contain about 27,000 distinct CDR3 sequences, approximately 21% of them singletons. PBMCs stored at -80 C, numbering 2 million, were the origin of the unsorted libraries. This clonotype was seen at least ten times. The antigen is not known. The sequencing input was PBMCs. The TCR comes from a woman aged 55 to 70 in good health. The chain employs TRBV5-1 and TRBJ1-5; no clear D. The CDR3 region has the DNA TGCGCCAGCAGCTTGGAACCGGTGGGCAGCAATCAGCCCCAGCATTTT. It codes for CASSLEPVGSNQPQHF.